The 24 T cell receptor beta chains given below trace back to one sample, sequenced in a study of T cells after yellow fever vaccination. TCRdb re-analysed the 5' RACE reads in MiXCR, keeping a single row per CDR3 protein. The sample consists of roughly 300,000 distinct CDR3 sequences, 6.8% of them appearing once. The specimen comprised PBMCs, sampled about 49 days after the first yellow fever vaccination. The receptors were gathered from a man aged 18 to 29 who received the YFV17D yellow fever vaccine.

The chain's CDR3 is CASSLADLLQETQYF. The CDR3 DNA is TGTGCCAGCAGCTTAGCCGACTTGTTGCAAGAGACCCAGTACTTC. The V call is TRBV7-9, the J call TRBJ2-5, with unresolved D. V gave up 0 bases and J gave up 2 bases, with 10 bases separating them. CDR3 length equals 15 residues. The V gene's germline CDR1 is SEHNR and CDR2 FQNEAQ (reference sequence). The complete variable domain, with remaining parts taken from reference TRBV7-9 and TRBJ2-5, reads DTGVSQNPRHKITKRGQNVTFRCDPISEHNRLYWYRQTLGQGPEFLTYFQNEAQLEKSRLLSDRFSAERPKGSFSTLEIQRTEQGDSAMYLCASSLADLLQETQYFGPGTRLLVL.

The count of this clonotype is one. The rearrangement uses TRBV20-1 and TRBJ2-4; no clear D gene. Germline V lookup: CDR1 DFQATT, CDR2 SNEGSKA (reference sequence). The CDR3 spans 13 residues. Trimming took 0 bases from V and 3 from J, leaving 6 bases between them. Here the CDR3 reads CSARDADKNIQYF. CDR3 DNA: TGCAGTGCTAGAGACGCAGACAAAAACATTCAGTACTTC.

The table lists this clonotype with a few counts. The chain has TRBV11-2 and TRBJ2-3; TRBD2 agrees at 12 bases. Germline CDR1 and CDR2: SGHAT and FQNNGV. CDR3 length equals 18 residues. The ends lost 5 bases at V and 0 bases at J; junction bases unmatched: 9. The CDR3 DNA is TGTGCCAGCAGCCGATTCCACGGACTAGCGGGGAGCACAGATACGCAGTATTTT. Translating gives CASSRFHGLAGSTDTQYF.

Many counts were recorded for this clonotype. The chain carries TRBV7-9 and TRBJ2-1; 9 nucleotides agree with TRBD2. J was trimmed by 4 bases and V by 4 bases; bases with no gene match: 5. The V gene's germline CDR1 is SEHNR and CDR2 FQNEAQ (reference sequence). The CDR3 extends over 15 amino acids. CDR3 DNA sequence: TGTGCCAGCAGCTCAATTCTAGCGGGGTACAATGAGCAGTTCTTC. As protein: CASSSILAGYNEQFF.

The V call is TRBV6-1, the J call TRBJ1-5; D gene ambiguous. Trimming stripped 7 bases from V and 0 bases from J, with 10 bases between. The CDR3 extends over 14 amino acids. Per germline, CDR1 MNHNS and CDR2 SASEGT. CDR3 sequence reads: CASTGPISNQPQHF. CDR3 coding DNA: TGTGCCAGCACCGGGCCTATTAGCAATCAGCCCCAGCATTTT.

This clonotype was counted only a few times. This CDR3 is CASSIERKNTEAFF. The DNA of the CDR3 is TGTGCCAGTAGTATTGAAAGGAAGAACACTGAAGCTTTCTTT. The genes are TRBV19 and TRBJ1-1; D gene unclear. This CDR3 has 14 amino acids. Trimming took 3 bases from V and 1 from J, leaving 9 bases between them. Germline V gene lookup returns CDR1 LNHDA and CDR2 SQIVND (reference sequence).

This clonotype was seen a few times. The gene calls are TRBV6-2 or TRBV6-3 and TRBJ2-1; TRBD2 agrees at 8 bases. V dropped 5 bases and J dropped 5; count of bases not matched to a gene: 8. This CDR3 region has 15 residues. CDR1 MNHEY and CDR2 SVGEGT come from the germline V gene. The CDR3 spells CASSDPAGGHNEQFF. In DNA, the CDR3 is TGTGCCAGCAGTGACCCGGCGGGGGGTCACAATGAGCAGTTCTTC.

The table lists this clonotype with a few counts. The chain is built from TRBV20-1 and TRBJ2-1; D is undetermined. V was trimmed by 2 bases and J by 8 bases, leaving 7 bases between them. Germline loops: CDR1 DFQATT, CDR2 SNEGSKA (reference sequence). The CDR3 sequence is 11 residues long. The CDR3 DNA is TGCAGTGCTAGAATAGGACATGAGCAGTTCTTC. It yields the protein CSARIGHEQFF.

The chain joins TRBV6-1 to TRBJ2-7; D is unclear. The CDR3 length is 12 residues. V gave up 5 bases and J gave up 1 base, with 6 bases separating them. Germline loops: CDR1 MNHNS, CDR2 SASEGT. CDR3 protein: CASSWFSYEQYV. The CDR3 DNA reads as TGTGCCAGCAGTTGGTTTTCCTACGAGCAGTACGTC.

In this sample, this clonotype turned up a few times. The rearrangement uses TRBV20-1 and TRBJ2-1, with TRBD1 matching 12 bases. The germline CDR1 and CDR2 sequences are DFQATT and SNEGSKA (reference sequence). CDR3 size: 14 residues. Losses at the gene ends were 6 bases for V and 6 bases for J; bases not matched to a gene: 6. CDR3 coding DNA: TGCAGTGCCGGGACAGGGGGCGCAGGCAATGAGCAGTTCTTC. It specifies CSAGTGGAGNEQFF.

This chain joins TRBV6-2 or TRBV6-3 and TRBJ1-2; 8 nucleotides line up with TRBD1. The CDR3 is 16 residues long. V was pared by 0 bases and J by 5 bases, with 8 bases of the junction left unmatched. Germline V lookup: CDR1 MNHEY, CDR2 SVGEGT. In DNA form, the CDR3 reads TGTGCCAGCAGTTACTCCGCAGGGGGCGCGGGATATGGCTACACCTTC. Its translation: CASSYSAGGAGYGYTF.

The sample holds a few counts of this clonotype. This chain links TRBV20-1 with TRBJ2-3; D is ambiguous. CDR3 length equals 13 residues. Per the germline V gene, CDR1 is DFQATT and CDR2 is SNEGSKA (reference sequence). V lost 3 bases and J lost 1, with 8 bases in between. This chain's CDR3 is CSARAHRTDTQYF. CDR3 bases: TGCAGTGCTAGGGCCCACCGCACAGATACGCAGTATTTT.

This clonotype was detected only a few times. This chain joins TRBV6-5 and TRBJ1-3; no reliable D call. Trimming pared 7 bases from V and 3 bases from J, leaving 22 bases between. Germline CDR1 and CDR2: MNHEY and SVGAGI. This CDR3 region has 17 residues. CDR3 protein: CASTDNEGLLFGNTIYF. In DNA, the CDR3 is TGTGCCAGCACAGATAATGAGGGCCTTTTATTTGGAAACACCATATATTTT.

The rearrangement links TRBV6-2 or TRBV6-3 to TRBJ1-4; D remains unclear. Germline V gives CDR1 MNHEY, CDR2 SVGEGT. The CDR3 consists of 14 residues. Between the trimmed V and J ends, which lost 8 bases and 4 bases, there was a span of 14 bases. The CDR3 protein is CASASRSFNEKLFF. Written as DNA, the CDR3 is TGTGCCAGCGCGTCCCGGAGCTTTAATGAAAAACTGTTTTTT.

The J gene is TRBJ2-5, the V gene TRBV2; TRBD1 or TRBD2 may be the D gene (6 bases each). Germline CDR1 SNHLY, CDR2 FYNNEI. CDR3 length equals 13 residues. The V and J ends lost 7 bases and 6 bases respectively, with 15 bases between them. CDR3: CASNWGAPKTQYF. The CDR3 DNA is TGTGCCAGCAACTGGGGGGCCCCCAAGACCCAGTACTTC.

This clonotype was recorded at least ten times. V and J are TRBV5-5 and TRBJ1-1; possibly TRBD1 for D (5 bases). Trimming shortened V by 2 bases and J by 1 base, and 9 bases separated the two germline ends. Germline V CDR1 and CDR2: SGHKS, YYEKEE (reference sequence). CDR3 length equals 14 residues. The CDR3 loop reads CASSFRAKNTEAFF. The CDR3 nucleotides are TGTGCCAGCAGCTTCAGGGCCAAGAACACTGAAGCTTTCTTT.

This clonotype appeared a few times. The CDR3 loop reads CASSPGHGSQETQYF. The DNA for the CDR3 is TGCGCCAGCAGCCCCGGCCATGGCAGCCAAGAGACCCAGTACTTC. The chain links TRBV5-1 to TRBJ2-5; D unresolved. The germline gives CDR1 SGHRS, CDR2 YFSETQ. This CDR3 comprises 15 residues. V lost 4 bases and J lost 1, with 14 bases in between.

This clonotype was counted ten times or more. The gene calls are TRBV4-3 and TRBJ2-2, with D possibly being TRBD1 (5 bases). Germline values: CDR1 LGHNA, CDR2 YSLEER. CDR3 length equals 12 residues. With 4 bases removed from V and 6 bases from J, the gap between germline ends came to 6 bases. For the CDR3, the DNA is TGCGCCAGCAGCCGACAGCCCGGGGAGCTGTTTTTT. This translates into CASSRQPGELFF.

The V gene is TRBV12-3 or TRBV12-4, the J gene TRBJ1-3, with D perhaps TRBD1 (5 bases). The CDR3 contains 15 residues. V was pared by 8 bases and J by 2 bases, with 16 bases between. CDR3 in DNA: TGTGCCAGCGGCCGTGGGGCAGATCCTGGAAACACCATATATTTT. Translated: CASGRGADPGNTIYF.

The chain combines TRBV20-1 with TRBJ2-7; D might be TRBD1 or TRBD2, each matching 5 bases. V was cut by 7 bases and J by 0 bases, with 16 bases left in between. This CDR3 is built from 14 residues. Per the germline V gene, CDR1 is DFQATT and CDR2 is SNEGSKA (reference sequence). CDR3 nucleotide sequence: TGCAGTGTAATCGGGACGCAGAGCTCCTACGAGCAGTACTTC. Encoded protein: CSVIGTQSSYEQYF.

This chain links TRBV6-5 with TRBJ1-2; TRBD1 matches 8 bases. The CDR3 loop spans 15 amino acids. The V segment lost 0 bases and the J segment 4 bases; nucleotides outside the gene matches: 4. The germline V gene has CDR1 MNHEY and CDR2 SVGAGI. CDR3 nucleotide sequence: TGTGCCAGCAGTTACTCGTCAGGGGGCATCTATGGCTACACCTTC. This translates into CASSYSSGGIYGYTF.

This rearrangement joins TRBV7-2 to TRBJ2-7, with TRBD2 matching 10 bases. Germline V gene data show CDR1 as SGHTA and CDR2 as FQGNSA. There are 14 residues in the CDR3. V lost 2 bases, J lost 9 bases, and 7 bases stayed unmatched. The chain's CDR3 is CASSLRAGGPRQYF. CDR3 DNA: TGTGCCAGCAGCTTAAGAGCGGGGGGGCCGCGGCAGTACTTC.

This clonotype was recorded at least ten times. The rearrangement links TRBV5-1 to TRBJ2-1, with D maybe TRBD2 (6 bases). Per germline, CDR1 SGHRS and CDR2 YFSETQ. Trimming removed 2 bases from V and 9 bases from J, with 21 bases in between. CDR3 length: 16 amino acids. CDR3: CASSFSSTPVGGEQFF. The CDR3 region has the DNA TGCGCCAGCAGCTTCTCCTCTACCCCGGTCGGGGGTGAGCAGTTCTTC.

This clonotype has a handful of counts. The V gene is TRBV6-6, the J gene TRBJ2-7; D assignment may be TRBD1 or TRBD2 (5 bases each). The V gene lost 5 bases and the J gene lost 5 bases, with 13 bases spanning the gap. This CDR3 has 13 amino acids. Germline loops: CDR1 MNHNY, CDR2 SVGAGI (reference sequence). DNA of the CDR3: TGTGCCAGCAGTCATGGGGACCCCCACGAGCAGTACGTC. Protein: CASSHGDPHEQYV.